These 32 T cell receptor beta chains were all obtained from the same sample, sequenced in a study of blood T cell repertoires in COVID-19. Generated by immunoSEQ multiplex PCR, the TCRdb table keeps only in-frame clones and is missing some. The sample comprises fewer than 600,000 clones, roughly nine tenths of which are singletons, and 0.9% rests with the top ten. The sequenced material came from peripheral blood. These receptors all come from a man aged 18 to 30 with COVID-19, enrolled during active disease.

V usage is TRBV7-9 and J usage is TRBJ2-4; the D gene is possibly TRBD1 (6 bases). The CDR3 is 14 residues long. CDR1 SEHNR and CDR2 FQNEAQ come from the germline V gene (reference sequence). Trimming shortened V by 5 bases and J by 4 bases, and 12 bases separated the two germline ends. The CDR3, as DNA: TGTGCCAGCAGCATACGGGACACGAAAAACATTCAGTACTTC. It specifies CASSIRDTKNIQYF.

The chain carries TRBV29-1 and TRBJ2-3; a possible D gene is TRBD2 (5 bases). The CDR3 has 12 amino acids. CDR1 and CDR2 from the germline V gene are SQVTM and ANQGSEA. Trimming took 8 bases from V and 0 from J, leaving 9 bases between them. The chain's CDR3 is CSPGESTDTQYF. The CDR3 DNA follows: TGCAGCCCTGGGGAGAGCACAGATACGCAGTATTTT.

The chain employs TRBV19 and TRBJ1-6, with a possible D match to TRBD1 (6 bases). CDR3 length: 14 amino acids. V lost 4 bases and J lost 6, with 10 bases in between. The germline V gene has CDR1 LNHDA and CDR2 SQIVND (reference sequence). In DNA form, the CDR3 reads TGTGCCAGTAGTACACAGGGACCTAATTCACCCCTCCACTTT. This sequence encodes CASSTQGPNSPLHF. The complete variable domain, with remaining parts taken from reference TRBV19 and TRBJ1-6, reads DGGITQSPKYLFRKEGQNVTLSCEQNLNHDAMYWYRQDPGQGLRLIYYSQIVNDFQKGDIAEGYSVSREKKESFPLTVTSAQKNPTAFYLCASSTQGPNSPLHFGNGTRLTVT.

This clone was detected only once. The J gene is TRBJ2-3, the V gene TRBV7-9, with D possibly matching TRBD2 (6 bases). The CDR3 loop spans 15 amino acids. V lost 1 base to trimming and J lost 1 base, with 9 bases between them. The V gene's germline CDR1 is SEHNR and CDR2 FQNEAQ (reference sequence). CDR3 in amino acids: CASSLGGDRTDTQYF. In nucleotides, the CDR3 is TGTGCCAGCAGCTTAGGGGGGGATCGCACAGATACGCAGTATTTT.

This chain uses TRBV5-4 with TRBJ2-7, with D maybe TRBD2 (6 bases). Germline V gene sequence: CDR1 SGHNT, CDR2 YYREEE (reference sequence). V lost 3 bases and J lost 3, with 13 bases in between. This CDR3 has 14 residues. As DNA, the CDR3 is TGTGCCAGCAGCTCCGGGGGAGGCGGCTACGAGCAGTACTTC. It is translated as CASSSGGGGYEQYF. Filled out from reference TRBV5-4 and TRBJ2-7, the complete variable domain reads ETGVTQSPTHLIKTRGQQVTLRCSSQSGHNTVSWYQQALGQGPQFIFQYYREEENGRGNFPPRFSGLQFPNYSSELNVNALELDDSALYLCASSSGGGGYEQYFGPGTRLTVT.

The rearrangement links TRBV6-5 to TRBJ2-5, with TRBD2 matching 9 bases. The CDR3 totals 15 residues. Per germline, CDR1 MNHEY and CDR2 SVGAGI. J was trimmed by 3 bases and V by 6 bases; bases with no gene match: 8. As DNA, the CDR3 is TGTGCCAGCAGACCAGGACTAGCGCTTAAAGAGACCCAGTACTTC. Translation: CASRPGLALKETQYF.

The genes are TRBV7-2 and TRBJ1-5, with 9 bases aligning to TRBD1. Trimming took 5 bases from V and 5 from J; bases not matched to a gene: 7. The CDR3 is 15 residues long. Germline-derived CDR1 and CDR2 are SGHTA and FQGNSA. For the CDR3, the DNA is TGTGCCAGCAGCCCACAGGGGGCAAGGGATCAGCCCCAGCATTTT. Residues: CASSPQGARDQPQHF.

This chain uses TRBV7-2 with TRBJ2-6; D uncertain. Germline V CDR1 and CDR2: SGHTA, FQGNSA. Trimming removed 3 bases from V and 0 bases from J, with 3 bases in between. The CDR3 extends over 14 amino acids. CDR3 sequence reads: CASSFYSGANVLTF. The CDR3 DNA follows: TGTGCCAGCAGCTTTTACTCTGGGGCCAACGTCCTGACTTTC.

The J gene is TRBJ1-1, the V gene TRBV5-1; 7 bases agree with TRBD1. CDR1 and CDR2 (germline): SGHRS, YFSETQ. The V segment lost 4 bases and the J segment 1 base; nucleotides outside the gene matches: 7. This CDR3 comprises 15 residues. The CDR3: CASSGWTGPNTEAFF. In DNA form, the CDR3 reads TGCGCCAGCAGCGGATGGACAGGACCGAACACTGAAGCTTTCTTT.

This sequence joins TRBV10-3 and TRBJ1-2; 7 bases are shared with TRBD1. The J segment lost 4 bases and the V segment lost 2 bases, leaving 4 bases of the junction unmatched. Germline CDR1 ENHRY, CDR2 SYGVKD. The CDR3 contains 14 residues. CDR3 coding DNA: TGTGCCATCAGTGAGGAGGGGGCCGGCTATGGCTACACCTTC. It yields the protein CAISEEGAGYGYTF.

The rearrangement links TRBV12-3 or TRBV12-4 to TRBJ2-7; the D is unclear. V dropped 4 bases and J dropped 3 bases, with 10 bases sitting between them. The CDR3 runs 13 residues. CDR3 DNA sequence: TGTGCCAGCAGTTCGACATCGAACTACGAGCAGTACTTC. Protein product: CASSSTSNYEQYF.

J is TRBJ2-1 and V is TRBV5-1; a possible D gene is TRBD1 (6 bases). Germline V lookup: CDR1 SGHRS, CDR2 YFSETQ. V was cut by 2 bases and J by 10 bases, with 13 bases left in between. This CDR3 region has 13 residues. CDR3 sequence (DNA): TGCGCCAGCAGCTTTTCTAGGACAGAAGAGCAGTTCTTC. Translating it yields CASSFSRTEEQFF. Using reference TRBV5-1 and TRBJ2-1 for the parts outside the CDR3, the full variable domain is KAGVTQTPRYLIKTRGQQVTLSCSPISGHRSVSWYQQTPGQGLQFLFEYFSETQRNKGNFPGRFSGRQFSNSRSEMNVSTLELGDSALYLCASSFSRTEEQFFGPGTRLTVL.

This chain joins TRBV7-9 and TRBJ2-7; 10 positions match TRBD2. This CDR3 spans 17 amino acids. Germline CDR1 is SEHNR and CDR2 is FQNEAQ (reference sequence). The J segment lost 4 bases and the V segment lost 0 bases, leaving 9 bases of the junction unmatched. The CDR3 is CASSLAGHSGRSYEQYF. Here the CDR3 DNA reads TGTGCCAGCAGCTTAGCGGGACATAGCGGGAGGTCTTACGAGCAGTACTTC. Full variable domain (missing parts from reference TRBV7-9 and TRBJ2-7): DTGVSQNPRHKITKRGQNVTFRCDPISEHNRLYWYRQTLGQGPEFLTYFQNEAQLEKSRLLSDRFSAERPKGSFSTLEIQRTEQGDSAMYLCASSLAGHSGRSYEQYFGPGTRLTVT.

This clone was counted once. V gene TRBV3-1 (or the pseudogene TRBV3-2) combines with J gene TRBJ1-1; 8 nucleotides match TRBD1. The CDR3 spans 16 residues. J was trimmed by 3 bases and V by 1 base; bases with no gene match: 7. Looked up from germline, CDR1 is LGHDT and CDR2 is YNNKEL (reference sequence). The CDR3: CASSQGQGAGDTEAFF. CDR3 sequence (DNA): TGTGCCAGCAGCCAAGGGCAGGGGGCGGGAGACACTGAAGCTTTCTTT.

The rearrangement uses TRBV6-1 and TRBJ1-2; no reliable D call. CDR1 and CDR2 from the germline V gene are MNHNS and SASEGT. Trimming cost V 3 bases and J 4 bases, with 12 bases left between them. This CDR3 region has 14 residues. The CDR3 nucleotides read TGTGCCAGCAGTGATTTGAGGTTCAGCTATGGCTACACCTTC. It specifies CASSDLRFSYGYTF.

The V call is TRBV6-1, the J call TRBJ2-7; D may be TRBD1 (6 bases). Germline V lookup: CDR1 MNHNS, CDR2 SASEGT. The CDR3 is 14 residues long. Trimming pared 2 bases from V and 7 bases from J, leaving 15 bases between. The DNA for the CDR3 is TGTGCCAGCAGTGAAAGAGGGGGTGTTGGGGAGCAGTACTTC. Translation gives CASSERGGVGEQYF.

The chain carries TRBV9 and TRBJ2-3, with D unclear. The V gene's germline CDR1 is SGDLS and CDR2 YYNGEE. Trimming pared 0 bases from V and 0 bases from J, leaving 8 bases between. CDR3 length: 15 residues. In DNA, the CDR3 is TGTGCCAGCAGCGTAGAAGCTGCAAGCACAGATACGCAGTATTTT. Amino acids: CASSVEAASTDTQYF. Full variable domain (rest looked up from reference TRBV9 and TRBJ2-3): DSGVTQTPKHLITATGQRVTLRCSPRSGDLSVYWYQQSLDQGLQFLIQYYNGEERAKGNILERFSAQQFPDLHSELNLSSLELGDSALYFCASSVEAASTDTQYFGPGTRLTVL.

This sequence joins TRBV2 and TRBJ1-4, with 7 bases aligning to TRBD1. Looked up from germline, CDR1 is SNHLY and CDR2 is FYNNEI. Unmatched junction bases numbered 8, after V lost 8 bases and J lost 2 bases. The CDR3 consists of 15 residues. The CDR3 region has the DNA TGTGCCAGCGGGAAACAGGGGATCACTAATGAAAAACTGTTTTTT. Protein: CASGKQGITNEKLFF.

The genes are TRBV18 and TRBJ2-2, with TRBD1 identical over 7 bases. J was trimmed by 6 bases and V by 3 bases; bases with no gene match: 4. Looked up from germline, CDR1 is KGHSH and CDR2 is LQKENI. The CDR3 spans 14 residues. CDR3 sequence reads: CASSPPGTAGELFF. The DNA of the CDR3 is TGTGCCAGCTCACCCCCTGGGACAGCCGGGGAGCTGTTTTTT.

CDR3 sequence reads: CASSLGGYGYTF. The CDR3 bases are TGCGCCAGCAGCTTGGGAGGCTATGGCTACACCTTC. V usage is TRBV5-1 and J usage is TRBJ1-2; D is undetermined. V was cut by 0 bases and J by 4 bases, with 4 bases left in between. Per germline, CDR1 SGHRS and CDR2 YFSETQ. The CDR3 totals 12 residues.

The V and J genes are TRBV30 and TRBJ1-6, with TRBD1 matching over 12 bases. From germline, CDR1 is GTSNPN and CDR2 SVGIG (reference sequence). V shed 0 bases, J shed 7 bases, and the junction held 1 base outside the gene matches. The CDR3 loop spans 15 amino acids. CDR3 loop: CAWSVGTGGNSPLHF. The CDR3 DNA is TGTGCCTGGAGTGTAGGGACAGGGGGCAATTCACCCCTCCACTTT. The entire variable domain, with the rest obtained from reference TRBV30 and TRBJ1-6, is as follows: SQTIHQWPATLVQPVGSPLSLECTVEGTSNPNLYWYRQAAGRGLQLLFYSVGIGQISSEVPQNLSASRPQDRQFILSSKKLLLSDSGFYLCAWSVGTGGNSPLHFGNGTRLTVT.

This sequence joins TRBV6-6 and TRBJ2-3; D call uncertain. There are 13 residues in the CDR3. Germline V lookup: CDR1 MNHNY, CDR2 SVGAGI (reference sequence). V was clipped by 2 bases and J by 3 bases, with 6 bases between them. CDR3 in DNA: TGTGCCAGCAGTTACGATCGGACAGATACGCAGTATTTT. Translated: CASSYDRTDTQYF.

This rearrangement joins TRBV2 to TRBJ2-7, with 11 bases identical to TRBD2. Germline CDR1 is SNHLY and CDR2 is FYNNEI. J was trimmed by 4 bases and V by 6 bases; bases with no gene match: 8. The CDR3 runs 15 residues. The CDR3 reads CASSAGLAGGYEQYF. In DNA, the CDR3 is TGTGCCAGCAGCGCCGGGCTAGCGGGAGGTTACGAGCAGTACTTC.

The CDR3 reads CASSDGALAGGSQETQYF. The CDR3 DNA reads as TGTGCCAGCAGTGATGGGGCGCTAGCGGGGGGGTCGCAAGAGACCCAGTACTTC. The chain combines TRBV2 with TRBJ2-5; 12 nucleotides agree with TRBD2. This CDR3 region has 18 residues. Germline lookup yields CDR1 SNHLY and CDR2 FYNNEI. Trimming removed 3 bases from V and 2 bases from J; junction bases left unmatched: 10.

This chain joins TRBV5-1 and TRBJ2-3; D remains ambiguous. The CDR3 totals 15 residues. Germline-derived CDR1 and CDR2 are SGHRS and YFSETQ. Trimming pared 3 bases from V and 1 base from J, leaving 12 bases between. The CDR3 here is CASSSGAAGTDTQYF. As DNA, the CDR3 is TGCGCCAGCAGCTCCGGCGCGGCGGGCACAGATACGCAGTATTTT.

This clone has a single count. This chain uses TRBV19 with TRBJ2-1, with TRBD2 matching 7 bases. V lost 2 bases, J lost 3 bases, and 1 base stayed unmatched. The length of the CDR3 is 14 residues. Germline V lookup: CDR1 LNHDA, CDR2 SQIVND (reference sequence). In DNA, the CDR3 is TGTGCCAGTAGTATACTAGCGGACTACAATGAGCAGTTCTTC. Encoded protein: CASSILADYNEQFF.

The CDR3 loop is CSVNPRQGYTEAFF. The CDR3 nucleotides read TGCAGCGTAAACCCAAGACAGGGGTACACTGAAGCTTTCTTT. V gene TRBV29-1 combines with J gene TRBJ1-1; TRBD1 matches at 8 bases. The ends lost 6 bases at V and 3 bases at J; junction bases unmatched: 9. In germline, CDR1 is SQVTM, CDR2 ANQGSEA. This CDR3 has 14 residues.

Here the CDR3 reads CASSRRELDTGELFF. The CDR3 DNA is TGTGCCAGCAGCCGCCGGGAGTTAGACACCGGGGAGCTGTTTTTT. This rearrangement joins TRBV3-1 (or the pseudogene TRBV3-2) to TRBJ2-2, with D perhaps matching TRBD2 (6 bases). This CDR3 has 15 residues. CDR1 is LGHDT, CDR2 YNNKEL, per germline (reference sequence). Trimming removed 4 bases at V and 3 bases at J, with 12 bases between.

The chain couples TRBV2 to TRBJ2-3; D possibly corresponds to TRBD2 (7 bases). This CDR3 is built from 14 residues. CDR1 is SNHLY, CDR2 FYNNEI, per germline. V was clipped by 0 bases and J by 5 bases, with 9 bases between them. The DNA for the CDR3 is TGTGCCAGCAGTGAAGCGGGGGGGCTAGATACGCAGTATTTT. As protein: CASSEAGGLDTQYF. Drawing the rest from reference TRBV2 and TRBJ2-3, the complete variable domain is EPEVTQTPSHQVTQMGQEVILRCVPISNHLYFYWYRQILGQKVEFLVSFYNNEISEKSEIFDDQFSVERPDGSNFTLKIRSTKLEDSAMYFCASSEAGGLDTQYFGPGTRLTVL.

CDR3 bases: TGTGCCAGCACCCAGCTAGGCGAGGGGAGGTACGAGCAGTACTTC. This translates into CASTQLGEGRYEQYF. The rearrangement joins TRBV11-1 to TRBJ2-7; weak D call: TRBD2 (6 bases). CDR3 length: 15 residues. In germline, CDR1 is SGHAT, CDR2 FQDESV (reference sequence). V lost 7 bases to trimming and J lost 4 bases, with 20 bases between them.

The J gene is TRBJ2-3, the V gene TRBV2; 8 bases align to TRBD1. Germline V CDR1 and CDR2: SNHLY, FYNNEI. The J segment lost 4 bases and the V segment lost 10 bases, leaving 10 bases of the junction unmatched. The CDR3 runs to 14 residues. CDR3 nucleotides: TGTGCCATCCGGACAGGGTTACGGGCAGATACGCAGTATTTT. This translates into CAIRTGLRADTQYF.

Points on this clone: The sample holds other DNA sequences that translate to the same CDR3. The V gene is TRBV6-5, the J gene TRBJ2-7; TRBD1 agrees at 9 bases. Losses at the gene ends were 4 bases for V and 5 bases for J; bases not matched to a gene: 3. The CDR3 sequence is 13 residues long. The germline gives CDR1 MNHEY, CDR2 SVGAGI. CDR3 coding DNA: TGTGCCAGCAGTTCCAGGGACAGGGACGAGCAGTACTTC. Translated, it gives CASSSRDRDEQYF.